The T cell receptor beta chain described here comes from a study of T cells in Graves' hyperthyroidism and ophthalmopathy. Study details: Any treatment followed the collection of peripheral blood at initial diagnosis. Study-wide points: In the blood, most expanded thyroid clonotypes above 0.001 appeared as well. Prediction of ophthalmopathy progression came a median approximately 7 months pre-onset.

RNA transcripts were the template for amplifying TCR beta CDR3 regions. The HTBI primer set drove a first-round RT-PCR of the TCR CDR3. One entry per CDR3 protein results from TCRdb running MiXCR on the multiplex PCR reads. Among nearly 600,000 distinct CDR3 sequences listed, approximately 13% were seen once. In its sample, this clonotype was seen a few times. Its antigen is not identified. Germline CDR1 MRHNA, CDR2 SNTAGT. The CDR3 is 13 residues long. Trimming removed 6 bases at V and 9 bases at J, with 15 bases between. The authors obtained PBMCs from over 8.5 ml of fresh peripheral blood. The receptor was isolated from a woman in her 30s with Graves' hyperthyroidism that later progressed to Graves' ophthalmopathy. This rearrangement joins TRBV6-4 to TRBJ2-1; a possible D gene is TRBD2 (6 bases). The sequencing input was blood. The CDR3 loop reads CASSRDFLSEQFF. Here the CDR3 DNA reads TGTGCCAGCAGCCGGGACTTCCTCAGTGAGCAGTTCTTC.